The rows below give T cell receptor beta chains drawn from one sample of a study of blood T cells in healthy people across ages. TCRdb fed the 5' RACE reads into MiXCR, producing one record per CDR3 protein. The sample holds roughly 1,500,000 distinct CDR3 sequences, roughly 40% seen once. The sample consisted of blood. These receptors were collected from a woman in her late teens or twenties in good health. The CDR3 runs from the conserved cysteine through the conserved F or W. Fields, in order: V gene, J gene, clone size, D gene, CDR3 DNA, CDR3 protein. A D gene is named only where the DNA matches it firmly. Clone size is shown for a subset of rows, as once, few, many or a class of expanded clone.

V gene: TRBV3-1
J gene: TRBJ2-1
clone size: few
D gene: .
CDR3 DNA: TGTGCCAGCAGCCCCGGGGGAGAGCTGCCCCACAATGAGCAGTTCTTC
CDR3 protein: CASSPGGELPHNEQFF

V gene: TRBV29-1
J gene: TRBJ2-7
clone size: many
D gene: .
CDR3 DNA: TGCAGCGTAAGACCCGGGACGGGACTCTCCTACGAGCAGTACTTC
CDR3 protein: CSVRPGTGLSYEQYF

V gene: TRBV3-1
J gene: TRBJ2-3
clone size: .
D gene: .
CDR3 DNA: TGTGCCAGCAAGCCTAGCGGCACAGATACGCAGTATTTT
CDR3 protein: CASKPSGTDTQYF

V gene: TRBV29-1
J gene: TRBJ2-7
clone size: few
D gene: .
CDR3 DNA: TGCAGCGCCTCCGGGAAAGGGTTGTACGAGCAGTACTTC
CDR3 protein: CSASGKGLYEQYF

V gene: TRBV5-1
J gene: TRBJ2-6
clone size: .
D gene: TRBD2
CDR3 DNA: TGCGCCAGCAGCGTGGGCCCGGTCCACGTAGCGGGGAATTCTGGGGCCAACGTCCTGACTTTC
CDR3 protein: CASSVGPVHVAGNSGANVLTF

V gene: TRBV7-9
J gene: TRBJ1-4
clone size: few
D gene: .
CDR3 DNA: TGTGCCAGCAATTCGGGGGAAAAACTGTTTTTT
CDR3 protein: CASNSGEKLFF

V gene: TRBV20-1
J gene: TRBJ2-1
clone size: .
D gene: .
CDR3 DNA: TGCAGTGCTAGAGATATCCAGGGGATGTACGAGCAGTTCTTC
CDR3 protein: CSARDIQGMYEQFF

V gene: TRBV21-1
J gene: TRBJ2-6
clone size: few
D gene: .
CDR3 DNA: .
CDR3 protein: CASSNFGHGANVLTF

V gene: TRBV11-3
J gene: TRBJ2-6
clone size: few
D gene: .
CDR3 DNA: TGTGCCAGCAGCATACAAGGGGCCAACGTCCTGACTTTC
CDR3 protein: CASSIQGANVLTF

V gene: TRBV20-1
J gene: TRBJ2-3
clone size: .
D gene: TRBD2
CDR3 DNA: TGCAGTGCAGGGACTAGCTTTCGCACGCAGTATTTT
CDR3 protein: CSAGTSFRTQYF

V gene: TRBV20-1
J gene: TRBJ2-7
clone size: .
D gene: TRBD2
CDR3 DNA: TGCAGTGCTAGAGATAGGGGAGCGGGAGCGTGGAACGAGCAGTACTTC
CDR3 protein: CSARDRGAGAWNEQYF

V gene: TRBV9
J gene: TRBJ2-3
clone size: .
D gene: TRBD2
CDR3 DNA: TGTGCCAGCAGCGTTGGTAGCGGGGCAATTACAGATACGCAGTATTTT
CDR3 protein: CASSVGSGAITDTQYF

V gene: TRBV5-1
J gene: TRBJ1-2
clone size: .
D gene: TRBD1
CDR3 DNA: TGCGCCAGCAGCGGGGGACAGACCACTAACTATGGCTACACCTTC
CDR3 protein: CASSGGQTTNYGYTF

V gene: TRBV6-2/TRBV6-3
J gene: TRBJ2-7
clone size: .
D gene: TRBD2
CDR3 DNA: TGTGCCAGCAGTAAAGGACTAGTCGGAGGTACCGAGCAGTACTTC
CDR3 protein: CASSKGLVGGTEQYF

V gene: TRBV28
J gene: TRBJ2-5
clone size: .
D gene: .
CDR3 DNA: TGTGCCAGCAGCCGAAGACTACACCAAGAGACCCAGTACTTC
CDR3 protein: CASSRRLHQETQYF

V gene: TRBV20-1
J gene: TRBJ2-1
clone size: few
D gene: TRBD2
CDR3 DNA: TGCAGTGCTAGAGCCGGGACTAGTGCTGGTGAGCAGTTCTTC
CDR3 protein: CSARAGTSAGEQFF

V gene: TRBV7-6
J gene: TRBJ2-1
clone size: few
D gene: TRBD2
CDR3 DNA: TGTGCCAGCAGCTTAGGGGTAGCGGGGCAATACAATGAGCAGTTCTTC
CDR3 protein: CASSLGVAGQYNEQFF

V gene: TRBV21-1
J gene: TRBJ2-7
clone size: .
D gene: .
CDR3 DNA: TGTGCCAGCAGCAAAGGGGCCGCACCTAGCTCCTACAATGAGCAGTACTTC
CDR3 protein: CASSKGAAPSSYNEQYF

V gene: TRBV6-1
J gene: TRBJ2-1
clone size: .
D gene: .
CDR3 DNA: TGTGCCAGCAGCCTGCTAGGTATAGGTGAGCAGTTCTTC
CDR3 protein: CASSLLGIGEQFF

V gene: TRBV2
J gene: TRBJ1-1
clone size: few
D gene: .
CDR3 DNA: TGTGCCAGCATTCCGACAGTGAACACTGAAGCTTTCTTT
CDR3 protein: CASIPTVNTEAFF

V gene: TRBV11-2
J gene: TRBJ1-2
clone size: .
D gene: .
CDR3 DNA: TGTGCCAGCAGCTTAGGTACGGAAACCTATGGAGGCTACACCTTC
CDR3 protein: CASSLGTETYGGYTF

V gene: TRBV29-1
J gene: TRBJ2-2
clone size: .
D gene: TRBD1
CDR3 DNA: TGCAGCGTCTACGGGACAGACCACCCCGGGGAGCTGTTTTTT
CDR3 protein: CSVYGTDHPGELFF